These 17 T cell receptor beta chains were all obtained from the same sample, sequenced in a study of shared clonotypes between healthy human individuals. The method was immunoSEQ multiplex PCR; TCRdb's version includes in-frame clones alone and lacks a portion of them. The data hold hundreds of thousands of clones, with around 78% observed a single time. The source material was PBMCs. Source of these receptors: a woman in her 40s in good health. Some clones in this sample may be carry-over from other donors' samples.

J is TRBJ2-2 and V is TRBV29-1; 12 bases are a match to TRBD2. This CDR3 comprises 17 residues. From germline, CDR1 is SQVTM and CDR2 ANQGSEA. After removal of 4 bases from V and 0 bases from J, the junction contained 6 bases not matched to a gene. The CDR3 region has the DNA TGCAGCGTTGTGGGGACTAGCGGGCACGCGAACACCGGGGAGCTGTTTTTT. It encodes CSVVGTSGHANTGELFF.

The chain has TRBV11-2 and TRBJ2-7; the match to TRBD2 covers 8 bases. The CDR3 contains 17 residues. Trimming took 5 bases from V and 3 from J; bases not matched to a gene: 15. Germline V CDR1 and CDR2: SGHAT, FQNNGV. This CDR3 reads CASSTKGLGRGNYEQYF. DNA for the CDR3: TGTGCCAGCAGCACCAAGGGACTAGGACGGGGAAACTACGAGCAGTACTTC.

The CDR3 loop is CAISESTEAFF. CDR3 in DNA: TGTGCCATCAGTGAGTCGACTGAAGCTTTCTTT. J is TRBJ1-1 and V is TRBV10-3; D ambiguous. Trimming removed 0 bases from V and 5 bases from J, with 1 base in between. Germline V lookup: CDR1 ENHRY, CDR2 SYGVKD. This CDR3 region has 11 residues.

The V call is TRBV6-1, the J call TRBJ2-7, with 8 bases matching TRBD2. The germline V gene encodes CDR1 MNHNS and CDR2 SASEGT. J gave up 4 bases and V 2 bases, and 10 bases lay outside the gene matches. The CDR3 extends over 16 amino acids. The CDR3: CASSELGAGVEYEQYF. As DNA, the CDR3 is TGTGCCAGCAGTGAACTAGGAGCGGGAGTGGAATACGAGCAGTACTTC.

In regard to this clone: This may be a read error, as it is one base from a much larger clone. The rearrangement uses TRBV6-4 and TRBJ2-3; 8 positions agree with TRBD2. The CDR3 extends over 14 amino acids. From germline, CDR1 is MRHNA and CDR2 SNTAGT. The CDR3 sequence is CAGSDAGGADTQYF. The CDR3 nucleotides are TGTGCCGGCAGTGACGCGGGAGGTGCGGATACGCAGTATTTT.

This chain uses TRBV28 with TRBJ2-1, with D uncertain. Germline CDR1 is MDHEN and CDR2 is SYDVKM. V was trimmed by 3 bases and J by 5 bases, leaving 17 bases between them. The CDR3 loop spans 16 amino acids. CDR3 in DNA: TGTGCCAGCAGTTTTTTGGGCAGCCGCAGAGACAATGAGCAGTTCTTC. Translated: CASSFLGSRRDNEQFF.

This clone was observed a few times. This probably arose from a read error, given a far larger clone one base away. V gene TRBV30 combines with J gene TRBJ1-2, with D uncertain. Trimming took 0 bases from V and 4 from J, leaving 12 bases between them. Germline-derived CDR1 and CDR2 are GTSNPN and SVGIG (reference sequence). The CDR3 covers 14 residues. CDR3 in DNA: TGTGCCTGGAGTGTCGGGCCTCCCTTCTATGGCTACACCTTC. Translated: CAWSVGPPFYGYTF.

This clone was observed a handful of times. The rearrangement links TRBV2 to TRBJ2-7; D unresolved. Germline V gene lookup returns CDR1 SNHLY and CDR2 FYNNEI. CDR3 length: 11 amino acids. The V end was cut by 5 bases, the J end by 2 bases, with 4 bases between. CDR3 in DNA: TGTGCCAGCAGTCCACCCTACGAGCAGTACTTC. Its protein product is CASSPPYEQYF.

The chain uses TRBV2 and TRBJ2-4; D perhaps matches TRBD2 (6 bases). CDR3 length: 17 residues. Germline CDR1 is SNHLY and CDR2 is FYNNEI. Trimming removed 6 bases at V and 1 base at J, with 19 bases between. The CDR3 sequence: CASRDQLILAAKNIQYF. The CDR3 nucleotides read TGTGCCAGCAGGGACCAACTGATACTAGCCGCCAAAAACATTCAGTACTTC.

This clone was recorded only once. This sequence joins TRBV4-1 and TRBJ1-4; 8 bases align to TRBD1. The J segment lost 7 bases and the V segment lost 4 bases, leaving 14 bases of the junction unmatched. Per germline, CDR1 MGHRA and CDR2 YSYEKL. The CDR3 has 17 residues. The CDR3 DNA is TGCGCCAGCAGCCGATGGGGGACAGGATTACTAGGTGAAAAACTGTTTTTT. This translates into CASSRWGTGLLGEKLFF.

The rearrangement uses TRBV28 and TRBJ2-3, with a possible D match to TRBD2 (5 bases). This CDR3 is built from 15 residues. Germline assignment: CDR1 MDHEN and CDR2 SYDVKM. V gave up 4 bases and J gave up 4 bases, with 15 bases separating them. The CDR3 DNA reads TGTGCCAGCAGTTCGCCTCGAGGGTCTGCAGATACGCAGTATTTT. Amino acid sequence: CASSSPRGSADTQYF.

Worth noting for this clone: One base separates it from a far larger clone, so it is likely a read error. Distinct nucleotide sequences in the sample also encode this CDR3. This chain links TRBV20-1 with TRBJ2-5, with D possibly being TRBD1 (6 bases). The CDR3 has 11 amino acids. Germline loops: CDR1 DFQATT, CDR2 SNEGSKA (reference sequence). DNA of the CDR3: TGCAGCGGACAGTTAGGAGAGACTCAGTACTTC. This encodes CSGQLGETQYF.

This clone was observed a handful of times. Other DNA sequences from this sample encode an identical CDR3 as well. V and J are TRBV29-1 and TRBJ2-5; D gene ambiguous. The V and J ends lost 7 bases and 5 bases respectively, with 17 bases between them. There are 13 residues in the CDR3. Germline V gene sequence: CDR1 SQVTM, CDR2 ANQGSEA. The CDR3, as DNA: TGCAGCGCAGGCCAGGAGCCGCTGGAGACCCAGTACTTC. It is translated as CSAGQEPLETQYF.

The chain has TRBV6-1 and TRBJ1-4, with 9 bases fitting TRBD1. The CDR3 loop spans 14 amino acids. CDR1 and CDR2 from the germline V gene are MNHNS and SASEGT. With 4 bases clipped from V and 8 bases from J, the junction kept 5 bases outside the gene matches. The CDR3 DNA reads as TGTGCCAGCAGTGTGGACAGGGGCCGAGAAAAACTGTTTTTT. Its protein is CASSVDRGREKLFF.

This chain joins TRBV2 and TRBJ2-7, with 7 positions matching TRBD2. CDR1 SNHLY and CDR2 FYNNEI come from the germline V gene. With V trimmed by 6 bases and J by 7 bases, 15 bases remained unmatched. The CDR3 extends over 15 amino acids. The CDR3: CASSGTIGALGEQYF. The CDR3 nucleotides read TGTGCCAGCAGCGGGACTATAGGGGCCCTAGGAGAGCAGTACTTC.

This chain uses TRBV6-5 with TRBJ2-2; D might be TRBD2 (6 bases). V gave up 7 bases and J gave up 6 bases, with 18 bases separating them. The CDR3 totals 15 residues. Germline V CDR1 and CDR2: MNHEY, SVGAGI. Here the CDR3 DNA reads TGTGCCAGCAATTCCGGGGAGGCTCCCCCCGGGGAGCTGTTTTTT. Protein sequence: CASNSGEAPPGELFF.

DNA of the CDR3: TGTGCCAGCAGCTTGTCTGGGAGCTACAATGAGCAGTTCTTC. It translates to CASSLSGSYNEQFF. The chain carries TRBV5-6 and TRBJ2-1, with D perhaps matching TRBD2 (5 bases). The CDR3 sequence is 14 residues long. The germline V gene has CDR1 SGHDT and CDR2 YYEEEE. V lost 1 base, J lost 3 bases, and 8 bases lay in between.